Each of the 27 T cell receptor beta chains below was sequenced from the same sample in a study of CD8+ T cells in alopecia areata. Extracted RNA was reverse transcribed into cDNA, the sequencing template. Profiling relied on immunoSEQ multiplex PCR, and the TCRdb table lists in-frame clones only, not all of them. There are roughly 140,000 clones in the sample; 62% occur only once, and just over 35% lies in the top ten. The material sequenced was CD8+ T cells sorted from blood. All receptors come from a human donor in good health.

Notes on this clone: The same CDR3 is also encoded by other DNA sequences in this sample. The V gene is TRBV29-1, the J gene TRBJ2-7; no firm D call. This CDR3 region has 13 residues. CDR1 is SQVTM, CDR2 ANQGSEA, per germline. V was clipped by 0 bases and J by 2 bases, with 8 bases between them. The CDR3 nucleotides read TGCAGCGTTGAAGACGGTCAAACCTACGAGCAGTACTTC. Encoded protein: CSVEDGQTYEQYF.

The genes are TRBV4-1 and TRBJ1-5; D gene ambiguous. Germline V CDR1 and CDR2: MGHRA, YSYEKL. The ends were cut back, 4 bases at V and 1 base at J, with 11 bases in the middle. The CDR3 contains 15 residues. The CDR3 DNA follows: TGCGCCAGCAGCCCTAAGGTGAGGAGCAATCAGCCCCAGCATTTT. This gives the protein CASSPKVRSNQPQHF.

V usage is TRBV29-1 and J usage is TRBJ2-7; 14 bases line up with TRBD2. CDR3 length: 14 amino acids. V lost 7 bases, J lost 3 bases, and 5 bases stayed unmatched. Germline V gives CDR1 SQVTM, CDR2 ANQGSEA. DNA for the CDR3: TGCAGCGCGGGACTAGCGGGGGACCTCTACGAGCAGTACTTC. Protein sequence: CSAGLAGDLYEQYF.

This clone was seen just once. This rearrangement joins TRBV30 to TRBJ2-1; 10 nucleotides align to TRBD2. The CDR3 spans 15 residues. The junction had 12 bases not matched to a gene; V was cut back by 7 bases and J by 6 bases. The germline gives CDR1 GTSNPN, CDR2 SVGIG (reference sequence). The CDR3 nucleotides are TGTGCCTCGTTCCCCACTAGCGGGGCTTTCAATGAGCAGTTCTTC. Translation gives CASFPTSGAFNEQFF.

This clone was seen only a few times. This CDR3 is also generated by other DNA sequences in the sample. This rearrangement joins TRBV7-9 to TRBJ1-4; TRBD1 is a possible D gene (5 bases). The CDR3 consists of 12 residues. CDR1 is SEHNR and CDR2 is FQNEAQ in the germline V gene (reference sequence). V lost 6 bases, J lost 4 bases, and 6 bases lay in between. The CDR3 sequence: CASRGDNEKLFF. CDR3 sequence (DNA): TGTGCCAGCAGAGGGGATAATGAAAAACTGTTTTTT.

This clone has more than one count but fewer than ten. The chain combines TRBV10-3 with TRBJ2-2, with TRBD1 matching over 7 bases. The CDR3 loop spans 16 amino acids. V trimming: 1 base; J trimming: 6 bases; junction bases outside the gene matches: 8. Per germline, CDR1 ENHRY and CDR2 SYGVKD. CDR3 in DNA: TGTGCCATCAGTGAGTTGAAGGGGGCCTCGGCCGGGGAGCTGTTTTTT. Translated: CAISELKGASAGELFF.

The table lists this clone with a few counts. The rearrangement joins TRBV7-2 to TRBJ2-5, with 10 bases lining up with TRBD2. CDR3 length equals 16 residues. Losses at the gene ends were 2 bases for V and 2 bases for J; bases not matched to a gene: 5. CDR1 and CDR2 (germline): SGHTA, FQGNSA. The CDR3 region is CASSLTSGIPQETQYF. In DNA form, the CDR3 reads TGTGCCAGCAGCTTAACTAGCGGGATACCACAAGAGACCCAGTACTTC.

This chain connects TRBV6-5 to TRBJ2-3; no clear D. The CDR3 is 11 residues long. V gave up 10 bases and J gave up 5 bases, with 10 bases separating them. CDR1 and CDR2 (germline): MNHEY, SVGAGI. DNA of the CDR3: TGTGCCACCCTCAGAGAAGATACGCAGTATTTT. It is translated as CATLREDTQYF.

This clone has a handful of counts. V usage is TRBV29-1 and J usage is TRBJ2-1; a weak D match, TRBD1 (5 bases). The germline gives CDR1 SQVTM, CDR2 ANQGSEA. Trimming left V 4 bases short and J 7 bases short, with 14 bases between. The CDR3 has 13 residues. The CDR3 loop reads CSVVSGSVNEQFF. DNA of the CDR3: TGCAGCGTTGTTTCAGGGTCGGTAAATGAGCAGTTCTTC.

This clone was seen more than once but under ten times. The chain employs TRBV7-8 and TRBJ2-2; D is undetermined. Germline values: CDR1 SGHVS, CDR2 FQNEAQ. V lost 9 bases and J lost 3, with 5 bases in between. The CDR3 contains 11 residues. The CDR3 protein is CASLDTGELFF. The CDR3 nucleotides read TGTGCCAGTCTTGACACCGGGGAGCTGTTTTTT.

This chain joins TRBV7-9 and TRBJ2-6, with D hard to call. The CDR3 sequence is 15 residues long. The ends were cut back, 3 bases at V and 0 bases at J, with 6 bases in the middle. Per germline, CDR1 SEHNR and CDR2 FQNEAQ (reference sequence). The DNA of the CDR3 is TGTGCCAGCAGCTTCTCAGGCTCTGGGGCCAACGTCCTGACTTTC. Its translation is CASSFSGSGANVLTF.

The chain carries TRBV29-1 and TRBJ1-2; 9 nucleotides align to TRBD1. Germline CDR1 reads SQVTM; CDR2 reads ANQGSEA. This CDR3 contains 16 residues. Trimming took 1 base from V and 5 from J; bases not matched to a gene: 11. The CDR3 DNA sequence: TGCAGCGTTGAAGGGGAGGGAGGACAGGGGAATTATGGCTACACCTTC. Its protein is CSVEGEGGQGNYGYTF.

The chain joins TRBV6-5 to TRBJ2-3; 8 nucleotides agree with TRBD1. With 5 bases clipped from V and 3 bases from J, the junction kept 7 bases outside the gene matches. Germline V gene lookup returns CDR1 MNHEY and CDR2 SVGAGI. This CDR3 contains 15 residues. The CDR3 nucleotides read TGTGCCAGCAGTCCAGGGGGCAGCCGAACAGATACGCAGTATTTT. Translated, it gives CASSPGGSRTDTQYF.

The CDR3 loop reads CASRQGGEQFF. CDR3 nucleotides: TGTGCCAGCCGACAGGGAGGTGAGCAGTTCTTC. V and J are TRBV6-6 and TRBJ2-1, with a possible D match to TRBD1 (7 bases). Germline V gives CDR1 MNHNY, CDR2 SVGAGI (reference sequence). V dropped 8 bases and J dropped 9 bases, with 11 bases sitting between them. The CDR3 sequence is 11 residues long.

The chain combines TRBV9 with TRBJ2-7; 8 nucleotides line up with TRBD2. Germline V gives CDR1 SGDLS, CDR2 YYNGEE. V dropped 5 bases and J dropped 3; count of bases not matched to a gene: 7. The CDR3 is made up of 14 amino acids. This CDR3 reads CASSAGGSDYEQYF. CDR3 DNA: TGTGCCAGCAGTGCGGGGGGTTCAGACTACGAGCAGTACTTC.

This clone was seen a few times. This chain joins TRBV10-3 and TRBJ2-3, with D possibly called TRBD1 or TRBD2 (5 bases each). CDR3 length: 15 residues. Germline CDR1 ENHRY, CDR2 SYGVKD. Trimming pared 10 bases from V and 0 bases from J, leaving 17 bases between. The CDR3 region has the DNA TGTGCCAGCCGCCCCGGGGCCGAAAGCACAGATACGCAGTATTTT. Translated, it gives CASRPGAESTDTQYF.

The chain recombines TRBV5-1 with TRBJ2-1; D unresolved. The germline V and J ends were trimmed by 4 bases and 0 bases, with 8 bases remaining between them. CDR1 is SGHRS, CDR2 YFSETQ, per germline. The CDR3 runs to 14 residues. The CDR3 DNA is TGCGCCAGCAGCACTGCATACTCCTACAATGAGCAGTTCTTC. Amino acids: CASSTAYSYNEQFF.

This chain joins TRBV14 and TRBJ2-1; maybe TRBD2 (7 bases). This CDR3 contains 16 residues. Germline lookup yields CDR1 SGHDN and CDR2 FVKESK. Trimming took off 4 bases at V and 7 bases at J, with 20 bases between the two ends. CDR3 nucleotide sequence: TGTGCCAGCAGCCCCGTTGCGGGGGCGCCAGGGAATGAGCAGTTCTTC. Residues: CASSPVAGAPGNEQFF.

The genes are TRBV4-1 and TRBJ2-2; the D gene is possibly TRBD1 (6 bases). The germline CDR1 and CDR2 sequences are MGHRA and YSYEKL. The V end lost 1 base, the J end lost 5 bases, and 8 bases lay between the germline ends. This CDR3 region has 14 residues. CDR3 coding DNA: TGCGCCAGCAGCCAAGCACAGGGAACCGGGGAGCTGTTTTTT. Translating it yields CASSQAQGTGELFF.

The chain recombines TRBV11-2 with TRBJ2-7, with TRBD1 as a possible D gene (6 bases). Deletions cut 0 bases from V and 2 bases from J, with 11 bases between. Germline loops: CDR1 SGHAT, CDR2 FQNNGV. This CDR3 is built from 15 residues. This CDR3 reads CASSLEGAGTYEQYF. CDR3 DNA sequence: TGTGCCAGCAGCTTAGAGGGGGCAGGAACCTACGAGCAGTACTTC.

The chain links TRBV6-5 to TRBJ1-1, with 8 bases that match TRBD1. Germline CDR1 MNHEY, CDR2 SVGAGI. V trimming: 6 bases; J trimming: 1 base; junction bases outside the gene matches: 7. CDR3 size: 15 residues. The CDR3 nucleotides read TGTGCCAGCAGACGCGGGACAGGTTCGAACACTGAAGCTTTCTTT. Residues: CASRRGTGSNTEAFF.

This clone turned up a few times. This CDR3 reads CASSTTGYQETQYF. In DNA form, the CDR3 reads TGTGCCAGCAGTACTACAGGTTACCAAGAGACCCAGTACTTC. The chain combines TRBV6-5 with TRBJ2-5; D perhaps matches TRBD1 (5 bases). Trimming stripped 5 bases from V and 0 bases from J, with 10 bases between. The CDR3 runs to 14 residues. Germline V gene sequence: CDR1 MNHEY, CDR2 SVGAGI.

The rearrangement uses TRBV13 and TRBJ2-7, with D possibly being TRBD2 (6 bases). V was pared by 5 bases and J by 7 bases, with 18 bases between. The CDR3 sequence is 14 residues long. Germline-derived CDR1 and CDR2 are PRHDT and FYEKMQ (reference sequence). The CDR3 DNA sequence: TGTGCCAGCAGCGTCGGACCGACCGCGGGAGAGCAGTACTTC. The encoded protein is CASSVGPTAGEQYF.

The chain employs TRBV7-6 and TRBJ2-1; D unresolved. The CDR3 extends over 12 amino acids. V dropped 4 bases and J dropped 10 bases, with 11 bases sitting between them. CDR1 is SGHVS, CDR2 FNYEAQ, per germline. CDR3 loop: CASSYILGEQFF. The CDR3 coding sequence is TGTGCCAGCAGCTACATCCTCGGGGAGCAGTTCTTC.

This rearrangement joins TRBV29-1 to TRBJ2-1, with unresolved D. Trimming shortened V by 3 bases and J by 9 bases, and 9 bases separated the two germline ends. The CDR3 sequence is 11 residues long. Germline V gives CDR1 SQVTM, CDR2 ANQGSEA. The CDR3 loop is CSVEVGPEQFF. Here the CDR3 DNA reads TGCAGCGTTGAGGTCGGTCCTGAGCAGTTCTTC.

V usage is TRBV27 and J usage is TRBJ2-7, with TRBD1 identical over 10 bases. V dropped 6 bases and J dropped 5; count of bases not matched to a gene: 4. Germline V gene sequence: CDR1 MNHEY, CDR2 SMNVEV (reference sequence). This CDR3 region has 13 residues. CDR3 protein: CASSPTGGNEQYF. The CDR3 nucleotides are TGTGCCAGCAGCCCGACAGGGGGCAACGAGCAGTACTTC.

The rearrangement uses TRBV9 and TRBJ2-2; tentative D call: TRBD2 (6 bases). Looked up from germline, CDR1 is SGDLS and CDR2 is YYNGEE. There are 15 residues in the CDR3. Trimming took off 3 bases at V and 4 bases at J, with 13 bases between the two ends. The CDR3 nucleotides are TGTGCCAGCAGCGAGGGACTCGCGGGCACCGGGGAGCTGTTTTTT. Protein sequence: CASSEGLAGTGELFF.